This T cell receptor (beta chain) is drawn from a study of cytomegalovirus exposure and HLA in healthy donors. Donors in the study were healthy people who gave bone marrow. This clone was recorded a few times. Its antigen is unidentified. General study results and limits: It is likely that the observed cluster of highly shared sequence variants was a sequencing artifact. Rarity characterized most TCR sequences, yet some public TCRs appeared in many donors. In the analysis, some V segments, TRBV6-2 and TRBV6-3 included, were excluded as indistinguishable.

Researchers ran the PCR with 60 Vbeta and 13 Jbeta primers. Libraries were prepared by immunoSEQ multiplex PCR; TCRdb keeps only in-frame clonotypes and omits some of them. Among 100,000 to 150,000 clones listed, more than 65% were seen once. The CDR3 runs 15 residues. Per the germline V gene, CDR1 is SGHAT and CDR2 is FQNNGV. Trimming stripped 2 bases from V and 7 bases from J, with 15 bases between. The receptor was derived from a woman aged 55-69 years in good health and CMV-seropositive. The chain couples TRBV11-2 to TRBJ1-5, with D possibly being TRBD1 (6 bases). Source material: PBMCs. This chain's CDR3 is CASSLPPGGGQPQHF. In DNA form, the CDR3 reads TGTGCCAGCAGCTTACCCCCGGGAGGGGGACAGCCCCAGCATTTT.